One sample yielded the 18 T cell receptor beta chains listed below, sequenced in a study of blood T cell repertoires in COVID-19. Only in-frame clones appear in the TCRdb table, and some are missing; sequencing was by immunoSEQ multiplex PCR. The data show tens of thousands of clones, more than 75% seen once. Sequencing input: peripheral blood. The receptors originated from a woman aged 80 or over with active COVID-19.

The gene calls are TRBV28 and TRBJ1-6, with 8 bases lining up with TRBD1. The V gene end was trimmed by 4 bases and the J gene end by 5 bases; junction bases not matched to a gene: 10. Per germline, CDR1 MDHEN and CDR2 SYDVKM. CDR3 length: 17 residues. The CDR3 bases are TGTGCCAGCAGTTCCGTAAGGGACAGGCCAGATAATTCACCCCTCCACTTT. Amino acids: CASSSVRDRPDNSPLHF.

The chain has TRBV9 and TRBJ2-7, with 13 bases that match TRBD2. After removal of 3 bases from V and 2 bases from J, the junction contained 29 bases not matched to a gene. The germline CDR1 and CDR2 sequences are SGDLS and YYNGEE. This CDR3 has 24 residues. This CDR3 is CASSDKAQPGLAGKLSRCPYEQYF. For the CDR3, the DNA is TGTGCCAGCAGCGACAAAGCACAACCGGGACTAGCGGGAAAGTTAAGTCGGTGCCCCTACGAGCAGTACTTC.

The chain links TRBV19 to TRBJ1-6; 9 bases align to TRBD1. Germline V gene data show CDR1 as LNHDA and CDR2 as SQIVND (reference sequence). CDR3 length: 14 amino acids. V gave up 6 bases and J gave up 6 bases; unmatched junction bases: 3. The CDR3 loop reads CASSRQGGNSPLHF. The CDR3 nucleotides read TGTGCCAGTAGCCGACAGGGGGGTAATTCACCCCTCCACTTT.

This clone appeared a single time. The CDR3 DNA reads as TGTGCCAGCAGTCCACCCTCCCGGCTAGCGGGCGTTTACTTC. It specifies CASSPPSRLAGVYF. This rearrangement joins TRBV27 to TRBJ2-7, with 8 bases lining up with TRBD2. The junction had 16 bases not matched to a gene; V was cut back by 5 bases and J by 13 bases. The CDR3 runs 14 residues. Per the germline V gene, CDR1 is MNHEY and CDR2 is SMNVEV (reference sequence).

This clone showed up just a few times. V usage is TRBV5-4 and J usage is TRBJ2-5; no clear D. CDR1 and CDR2 (germline): SGHNT, YYREEE (reference sequence). This CDR3 has 14 amino acids. V was cut by 1 base and J by 3 bases, with 10 bases left in between. The CDR3: CASSLLGGEETQYF. Written as DNA, the CDR3 is TGTGCCAGCAGCTTGTTAGGCGGAGAAGAGACCCAGTACTTC.

The V gene is TRBV20-1, the J gene TRBJ2-7, with D tentatively TRBD1 (6 bases). The CDR3 is 12 residues long. Trimming cost V 3 bases and J 4 bases, with 10 bases left between them. CDR1 is DFQATT, CDR2 SNEGSKA, per germline (reference sequence). CDR3 amino acids: CSASKGVYEQYF. CDR3 sequence (DNA): TGCAGTGCTAGTAAGGGGGTTTACGAGCAGTACTTC.

DNA of the CDR3: TGTGCCAGCAGTAGGGGGCGAGAAGACAATCAGCCCCAGCATTTT. Protein sequence: CASSRGREDNQPQHF. V usage is TRBV21-1 and J usage is TRBJ1-5; TRBD1 is the table's D call, not checked against the DNA. TRBV21-1 is a pseudogene. CDR3 length equals 15 residues.

The chain uses TRBV3-1 (or the pseudogene TRBV3-2) and TRBJ2-7; TRBD2 matches at 15 bases. V shed 3 bases and J 0 bases; nucleotides not matched to a gene: 6. This CDR3 has 18 amino acids. Germline V CDR1 and CDR2: LGHDT, YNNKEL (reference sequence). CDR3 DNA sequence: TGTGCCAGCAGCCAGGGACTAGCGGGAGGCAAAAACTCCTACGAGCAGTACTTC. Protein sequence: CASSQGLAGGKNSYEQYF.

The V call is TRBV4-2, the J call TRBJ1-2, with D perhaps matching TRBD1 (6 bases). This CDR3 contains 15 residues. V was pared by 0 bases and J by 4 bases, with 12 bases between. From germline, CDR1 is LGHNA and CDR2 YNFKEQ. The chain's CDR3 is CASSQDLGRGYGYTF. The CDR3 region has the DNA TGTGCCAGCAGCCAAGATTTGGGCAGGGGCTATGGCTACACCTTC.

This clone was detected a few times. The chain carries TRBV6-4 and TRBJ1-5, with 7 nucleotides matching TRBD1. With 5 bases clipped from V and 3 bases from J, the junction kept 4 bases outside the gene matches. The CDR3 is 14 residues long. Germline CDR1 and CDR2: MRHNA and SNTAGT. The CDR3 here is CASSPTGHNQPQHF. The DNA for the CDR3 is TGTGCCAGCAGTCCGACAGGGCACAATCAGCCCCAGCATTTT.

The chain employs TRBV6-6 and TRBJ2-5; D is ambiguous. Germline V gene lookup returns CDR1 MNHNY and CDR2 SVGAGI (reference sequence). This CDR3 contains 14 residues. Deletions cut 2 bases from V and 3 bases from J, with 10 bases between. CDR3 sequence (DNA): TGTGCCAGCAGTTACGCGAGCCGGGAAGAGACCCAGTACTTC. Protein product: CASSYASREETQYF.

This chain links TRBV4-1 with TRBJ2-1, with 9 bases matching TRBD2. The trim removed 4 bases at V and 5 bases at J, leaving 9 bases unmatched. Germline V CDR1 and CDR2: MGHRA, YSYEKL. There are 16 residues in the CDR3. The CDR3 DNA reads TGCGCCAGCAGCCGATCGTGGACTAGCGAAAACAATGAGCAGTTCTTC. Its translation: CASSRSWTSENNEQFF.

On this clone itself: The same CDR3 also results from other DNA sequences found in this sample. V and J are TRBV28 and TRBJ2-7; 10 bases align to TRBD2. CDR3 size: 14 residues. Germline trimming cut 5 bases from V and 7 bases from J; bases unmatched to any gene: 8. In germline, CDR1 is MDHEN, CDR2 SYDVKM. CDR3 in DNA: TGTGCCAGCAGTCCGCTAGCGGGAGCGTTGGAGCAGTACTTC. Protein sequence: CASSPLAGALEQYF.

This chain joins TRBV11-2 and TRBJ1-3, with 7 bases matching TRBD1. Unmatched junction bases numbered 10, after V lost 5 bases and J lost 0 bases. Germline-derived CDR1 and CDR2 are SGHAT and FQNNGV. There are 17 residues in the CDR3. This CDR3 is CASSRRGQDVSGNTIYF. CDR3 nucleotide sequence: TGTGCCAGCAGCCGACGCGGACAGGACGTCTCTGGAAACACCATATATTTT.

This CDR3 is CASSWFGQGLLPDTQYF. Here the CDR3 DNA reads TGTGCCAGCAGTTGGTTCGGACAGGGGCTTTTGCCAGATACGCAGTATTTT. The chain carries TRBV6-2 or TRBV6-3 and TRBJ2-3; 9 bases are a match to TRBD1. Germline CDR1 and CDR2: MNHEY and SVGEGT. The J segment lost 4 bases and the V segment lost 4 bases, leaving 12 bases of the junction unmatched. The CDR3 is made up of 17 amino acids.

The rearrangement links TRBV19 to TRBJ2-1, with 9 bases fitting TRBD1. CDR1 LNHDA and CDR2 SQIVND come from the germline V gene (reference sequence). The length of the CDR3 is 16 residues. With V trimmed by 6 bases and J by 1 base, 7 bases remained unmatched. CDR3 nucleotide sequence: TGTGCCAGTAGCGGGACAGGGTTTTCATCCTACAATGAGCAGTTCTTC. Translating it yields CASSGTGFSSYNEQFF. Filled out from reference TRBV19 and TRBJ2-1, the complete variable domain reads DGGITQSPKYLFRKEGQNVTLSCEQNLNHDAMYWYRQDPGQGLRLIYYSQIVNDFQKGDIAEGYSVSREKKESFPLTVTSAQKNPTAFYLCASSGTGFSSYNEQFFGPGTRLTVL.

CDR3 residues: CASSSTSGTYEQYF. For the CDR3, the DNA is TGTGCCAGCAGCTCGACTAGCGGTACCTACGAGCAGTACTTC. This rearrangement joins TRBV7-2 to TRBJ2-7, with 9 bases that match TRBD2. The CDR3 is made up of 14 amino acids. CDR1 and CDR2 (germline): SGHTA, FQGNSA. V was pared by 4 bases and J by 2 bases, with 3 bases of the junction left unmatched.

The chain is built from TRBV28 and TRBJ2-5; 8 bases match TRBD1. The CDR3 consists of 15 residues. J was trimmed by 3 bases and V by 5 bases; bases with no gene match: 8. Germline V CDR1 and CDR2: MDHEN, SYDVKM. The CDR3 is CASSLRTGWEETQYF. CDR3 in DNA: TGTGCCAGCAGTCTGAGGACAGGGTGGGAAGAGACCCAGTACTTC.